This TCR beta chain was sequenced during a study of T cell responses to AZD1222 COVID-19 vaccine. Study-level findings and limits: Females outnumbered males among donors, who were mostly white British; clonal diversity was possibly underestimated. In all cases, repertoires were sampled only after the peak T cell response.

As concerns this clone: Its antigen is not identified.

Germline V CDR1 and CDR2: SGHNT, YYREEE (reference sequence). Trimming removed 0 bases from V and 8 bases from J; junction bases left unmatched: 8. The CDR3 has 15 amino acids. Measured with immunoSEQ multiplex PCR; TCRdb has only the in-frame clones, and not every one. The sample comprises approximately 170,000 clones, just over 90% of which are singletons, and 1.1% rests with the top ten. Sequences were derived from peripheral blood, sampled 28 days after the second AZD1222 dose. The TCR originated in an adult who received the AZD1222 COVID-19 vaccine. The J gene is TRBJ1-2, the V gene TRBV5-4; 9 bases map to TRBD1. This CDR3 is CASSLENRGLQGYTF. The CDR3 region has the DNA TGTGCCAGCAGCTTGGAAAACAGGGGGCTTCAGGGCTACACCTTC. Variable domain in full (rest from reference TRBV5-4 and TRBJ1-2): ETGVTQSPTHLIKTRGQQVTLRCSSQSGHNTVSWYQQALGQGPQFIFQYYREEENGRGNFPPRFSGLQFPNYSSELNVNALELDDSALYLCASSLENRGLQGYTFGSGTRLTVV.